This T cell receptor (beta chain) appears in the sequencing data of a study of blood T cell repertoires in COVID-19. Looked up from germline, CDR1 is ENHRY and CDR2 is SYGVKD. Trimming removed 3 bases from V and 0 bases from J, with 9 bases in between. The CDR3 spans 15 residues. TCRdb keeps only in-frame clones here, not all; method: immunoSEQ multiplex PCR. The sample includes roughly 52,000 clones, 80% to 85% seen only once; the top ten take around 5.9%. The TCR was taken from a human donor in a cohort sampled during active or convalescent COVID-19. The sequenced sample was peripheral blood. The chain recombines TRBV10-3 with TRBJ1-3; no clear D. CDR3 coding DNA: TGTGCCATCAGTGATAGAAGTATCTCTGGAAACACCATATATTTT. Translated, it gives CAISDRSISGNTIYF.